Listed below are T cell receptor beta chains from one sample, sequenced in a study of blood T cell repertoires in COVID-19. Here immunoSEQ multiplex PCR was the method, and the copy in TCRdb shows in-frame clones only, minus some. This repertoire shows 280,000 or so clones, about 85% found once; its top ten account for under 3%. What was sequenced was PBMCs or T cells enriched from blood (not recorded which). These TCRs come from a woman aged 45-60 years who had recovered from COVID-19. Both conserved end residues are part of each CDR3. A D gene is named only where the DNA matches it firmly. A clone size is listed for some rows: how often the clone was seen (once, few, many), or a class if it is expanded.

DNA: TGTGCCAGCAGCTGGGGGGGTTACAATGAGCAGTTCTTC
CDR3: CASSWGGYNEQFF
length: 13
V: TRBV16
J: TRBJ2-1
D: TRBD2
size: -

DNA: TGTGCCAGCAGCTTCCGACGAGGGCTAGCGTTAGGTGAGCAGTTCTTC
CDR3: CASSFRRGLALGEQFF
length: 16
V: TRBV5-6
J: TRBJ2-1
D: -
size: -

DNA: TGCAGCGTTACAAGGGAGGGGGCCTACGAGCAGTACTTC
CDR3: CSVTREGAYEQYF
length: 13
V: TRBV29-1
J: TRBJ2-7
D: -
size: -

DNA: TGTGCCAGCAGCGTAGAGGCTAGATTTGGTGAGCAGTTCTTC
CDR3: CASSVEARFGEQFF
length: 14
V: TRBV9
J: TRBJ2-1
D: -
size: -

DNA: TGTGCCAGCAGCCAAGGTGCAGATAATTCACCCCTCCACTTT
CDR3: CASSQGADNSPLHF
length: 14
V: TRBV3-1/TRBV3-2
J: TRBJ1-6
D: -
size: -

DNA: TGTGCTAGTGGACCCGGGACAGCCTCTGGAAACACCATATATTTT
CDR3: CASGPGTASGNTIYF
length: 15
V: TRBV12-5
J: TRBJ1-3
D: TRBD1
size: -

DNA: TGTGCCAGCAGCAAGGGACTAGCGGGGGGCCCTAGCACAGATACGCAGTATTTT
CDR3: CASSKGLAGGPSTDTQYF
length: 18
V: TRBV7-3
J: TRBJ2-3
D: TRBD2
size: -

DNA: TGTGCCAGCAGCGCCCTAGCGGGAAGCTACAATGAGCAGTTCTTC
CDR3: CASSALAGSYNEQFF
length: 15
V: TRBV25-1
J: TRBJ2-1
D: TRBD2
size: -

DNA: TGTGCCAGCACCCACCGGGGCAGGGGTAGCAATCAGCCCCAGCATTTT
CDR3: CASTHRGRGSNQPQHF
length: 16
V: TRBV28
J: TRBJ1-5
D: -
size: -

DNA: TGTGCCAGCAGCTTGGGGTGGGGACTAGCCGATGAGCAGTTCTTC
CDR3: CASSLGWGLADEQFF
length: 15
V: TRBV5-5
J: TRBJ2-1
D: TRBD2
size: -

DNA: TGTGCCAGCAGCGGAGCTCTACCCACCGGGGAGCTGTTTTTT
CDR3: CASSGALPTGELFF
length: 14
V: TRBV7-9
J: TRBJ2-2
D: -
size: -

DNA: TGTGCCAGTAAGATAGCGGGAGGGTTCGATGAGCAGTTCTTC
CDR3: CASKIAGGFDEQFF
length: 14
V: TRBV19
J: TRBJ2-1
D: TRBD2
size: -

DNA: TGTGCCAGCTCACCCGACAGAGCGAACACTGAAGCTTTCTTT
CDR3: CASSPDRANTEAFF
length: 14
V: TRBV18
J: TRBJ1-1
D: -
size: -

DNA: TGCGCCAGCAGCCAAGATTCCATTGGACTAGCCCCAGATACGCAGTATTTT
CDR3: CASSQDSIGLAPDTQYF
length: 17
V: TRBV4-1
J: TRBJ2-3
D: TRBD2
size: -

DNA: TGTGCCAGCTCACCCACCCTAGCGGGGGGCTCCAACACCGGGGAGCTGTTTTTT
CDR3: CASSPTLAGGSNTGELFF
length: 18
V: TRBV18
J: TRBJ2-2
D: TRBD2
size: -

DNA: TGTGCCAGCAGTTACTCGATGGGCCACAATGAGCAGTTCTTC
CDR3: CASSYSMGHNEQFF
length: 14
V: TRBV6-5
J: TRBJ2-1
D: -
size: -

DNA: TGCGCCAGCAGCCAAGTTGGGCGGACTATAGAGGGAGGGGAGCTGTTTTTT
CDR3: CASSQVGRTIEGGELFF
length: 17
V: TRBV4-3
J: TRBJ2-2
D: -
size: -

DNA: TGTGCCAGTAGTATCAGACAGGGGGCTTTGAATTCACCCCTCCACTTT
CDR3: CASSIRQGALNSPLHF
length: 16
V: TRBV19
J: TRBJ1-6
D: TRBD1
size: -

DNA: TGTGCCAGCAGCTTAATAATGAGCTCCTACAATGAGCAGTTCTTC
CDR3: CASSLIMSSYNEQFF
length: 15
V: TRBV7-9
J: TRBJ2-1
D: -
size: -

DNA: TGTGCCAGCAGAGACAGGGTCAGGCAGCCCCAGCATTTT
CDR3: CASRDRVRQPQHF
length: 13
V: TRBV12-3/TRBV12-4
J: TRBJ1-5
D: TRBD1
size: -

DNA: TGTGCCAGCAGCTTACAGCGGGGGGGATACAATGAGCAGTTCTTC
CDR3: CASSLQRGGYNEQFF
length: 15
V: TRBV7-3
J: TRBJ2-1
D: TRBD2
size: once

DNA: TGTGCCAGCAGCTTAGAGTCTAGCGGGATACGGGGTGGCGAGCAGTTCTTC
CDR3: CASSLESSGIRGGEQFF
length: 17
V: TRBV7-6
J: TRBJ2-1
D: TRBD2
size: -

DNA: TGCAGCGTTGCAGGGCTAGCGAACAACTACAATGAGCAGTTCTTC
CDR3: CSVAGLANNYNEQFF
length: 15
V: TRBV29-1
J: TRBJ2-1
D: -
size: -

DNA: TGTGCCAGCAGTCGAGCGCGCCAAGAGACCCAGTACTTC
CDR3: CASSRARQETQYF
length: 13
V: TRBV12-3/TRBV12-4
J: TRBJ2-5
D: -
size: -

DNA: TGTGCCAGCAGTGACTCTGCCTTTGCGGGGAACAATCAGCCCCAGCATTTT
CDR3: CASSDSAFAGNNQPQHF
length: 17
V: TRBV2
J: TRBJ1-5
D: -
size: -

DNA: TGTGCCAGCAGTGACGGGGTCCACCGCGGGCTCTACGAGCAGTACTTC
CDR3: CASSDGVHRGLYEQYF
length: 16
V: TRBV5-4
J: TRBJ2-7
D: -
size: -

DNA: TGTGCCAGCAGCGTACTAGCGGGAAACACAGATACGCAGTATTTT
CDR3: CASSVLAGNTDTQYF
length: 15
V: TRBV9
J: TRBJ2-3
D: TRBD2
size: -

DNA: TGCGCCAGCAGCTTGGGACAGGGGGCTCTGAACACTGAAGCTTTCTTT
CDR3: CASSLGQGALNTEAFF
length: 16
V: TRBV5-1
J: TRBJ1-1
D: TRBD1
size: -

DNA: TGCGCCAGCAGCCAAGCGGGACAGGGGAATAATGAGCAGTTCTTC
CDR3: CASSQAGQGNNEQFF
length: 15
V: TRBV4-1
J: TRBJ2-1
D: TRBD1
size: -

DNA: TGTGCCAGCAGCTCGGGACAGCAAGAGACCCAGTACTTC
CDR3: CASSSGQQETQYF
length: 13
V: TRBV7-2
J: TRBJ2-5
D: TRBD1
size: -

DNA: TGTGCCAGCAGCTCTCATACTAGCTCCGATACGCAGTATTTT
CDR3: CASSSHTSSDTQYF
length: 14
V: TRBV7-2
J: TRBJ2-3
D: -
size: -

DNA: TGTGCCAGCAGCTTAGGAGTATTCGACTCCTACAATGAGCAGTTCTTC
CDR3: CASSLGVFDSYNEQFF
length: 16
V: TRBV11-3
J: TRBJ2-1
D: -
size: -

DNA: TGCAGCGTTTACCCAATAGGGGGTTTTGAGCAGTTCTTC
CDR3: CSVYPIGGFEQFF
length: 13
V: TRBV29-1
J: TRBJ2-1
D: -
size: -

DNA: TGTGCCAGCAGTGTGGGGACTAGCGGGGGGCAGGGGACGCAGTATTTT
CDR3: CASSVGTSGGQGTQYF
length: 16
V: TRBV2
J: TRBJ2-3
D: TRBD2
size: -

DNA: TGTGCCAGCAGCACCGGAGGGTACACTGAAGCTTTCTTT
CDR3: CASSTGGYTEAFF
length: 13
V: TRBV14
J: TRBJ1-1
D: -
size: -

DNA: TGTGCCAGCAGGGGGCAGGGAATGAAGTCACCCCTCCACTTT
CDR3: CASRGQGMKSPLHF
length: 14
V: TRBV2
J: TRBJ1-6
D: -
size: -

DNA: TGTGCCAGCACCTCGTCGCGAGGGAACGGGGAGCTGTTTTTT
CDR3: CASTSSRGNGELFF
length: 14
V: TRBV9
J: TRBJ2-2
D: -
size: -

DNA: TGTGCCAGCAGCTTAGAAAGGGGCGGCAATCAGCCCCAGCATTTT
CDR3: CASSLERGGNQPQHF
length: 15
V: TRBV7-8
J: TRBJ1-5
D: -
size: -

DNA: TGTGCCAGCAGCTTGGCCATCCAGAAATTCGTACAAGAGACCCAGTACTTC
CDR3: CASSLAIQKFVQETQYF
length: 17
V: TRBV5-8
J: TRBJ2-5
D: -
size: -

DNA: TGTGCCAGCAGCCCCCTCGGGCTGGGAGGCTACGAGCAGTACTTC
CDR3: CASSPLGLGGYEQYF
length: 15
V: TRBV11-2
J: TRBJ2-7
D: -
size: few

DNA: TGTGCCAGCAGTCTAACAGGCACGGAAGCTTTCTTT
CDR3: CASSLTGTEAFF
length: 12
V: TRBV6-2/TRBV6-3
J: TRBJ1-1
D: -
size: -

DNA: TGTGCCAGTAGTAGCGGGACTAGCGGAGGAGAGCAGTTCTTC
CDR3: CASSSGTSGGEQFF
length: 14
V: TRBV19
J: TRBJ2-1
D: TRBD2
size: -

DNA: TGCAGCGTTGGACCGATACTACTAGGGAACTATGGCTACACCTTC
CDR3: CSVGPILLGNYGYTF
length: 15
V: TRBV29-1
J: TRBJ1-2
D: -
size: -

DNA: TGTGCCAGTAAGGATCAGGGGACAGGATACTATGGCTACACCTTC
CDR3: CASKDQGTGYYGYTF
length: 15
V: TRBV19
J: TRBJ1-2
D: TRBD1
size: -

DNA: TGTGCCAGCAGAACGGGACAGGGGGCCCTCTACGAGCAGTACTTC
CDR3: CASRTGQGALYEQYF
length: 15
V: TRBV28
J: TRBJ2-7
D: TRBD1
size: few

DNA: TGCGCCAGCAGTGACGGTCGCCGCTACGAGCAGTACTTC
CDR3: CASSDGRRYEQYF
length: 13
V: TRBV10-1
J: TRBJ2-7
D: -
size: once

DNA: TGTGCCAGCAGCTTGCAACGGGGAAACACCATATATTTT
CDR3: CASSLQRGNTIYF
length: 13
V: TRBV5-6
J: TRBJ1-3
D: -
size: -

DNA: TGTGCCAGTAGAACGACAGGGGGCTATGGCTACACCTTC
CDR3: CASRTTGGYGYTF
length: 13
V: TRBV19
J: TRBJ1-2
D: TRBD1
size: -

DNA: TGCGCCAGCAGGGTCGGGGATCTGGACACTGAAGCTTTCTTT
CDR3: CASRVGDLDTEAFF
length: 14
V: TRBV10-2
J: TRBJ1-1
D: -
size: once

DNA: TGTGCCAGCAGCTTAACGGCAGGCTTCGCGAACACCGGGGAGCTGTTTTTT
CDR3: CASSLTAGFANTGELFF
length: 17
V: TRBV7-3
J: TRBJ2-2
D: -
size: -

DNA: TGTGCCAGCAGCGTAGAGCTGTTCGGGACAGGGGTCACCGGGGAGCTGTTTTTT
CDR3: CASSVELFGTGVTGELFF
length: 18
V: TRBV9
J: TRBJ2-2
D: TRBD1
size: -

DNA: TGTGCCGGCCAGGGGGGCTCTGGAAACACCATATATTTT
CDR3: CAGQGGSGNTIYF
length: 13
V: TRBV5-6
J: TRBJ1-3
D: TRBD1
size: -

DNA: TGTGCCAGCAGTCCCCAGGGGGCGAACACTGAAGCTTTCTTT
CDR3: CASSPQGANTEAFF
length: 14
V: TRBV6-4
J: TRBJ1-1
D: TRBD1
size: -